Listed below are T cell receptor beta chains from one sample, sequenced in a study of CD8 T cells in Susac syndrome. TCRdb reanalysed the immunoSEQ multiplex PCR reads using MiXCR and keeps one entry per CDR3 protein. The repertoire holds approximately 210,000 distinct CDR3 sequences, with about 95% as singletons. Sample: CD4+ T cells from PBMCs. The origin of the receptors is a human donor with multiple sclerosis. Both conserved end residues are part of each CDR3. Each record gives: J gene, clone size, V gene, D gene, CDR3 DNA, CDR3 protein. D genes are given only for firm matches. Rows may omit the clone size; those that give it use once, few, many or a size class.

>TRBJ2-7|.|TRBV27|.
TGTGCCAGCAGTACGTCCCGAGGGAGTGGCTACGAGCAGTACTTC
CASSTSRGSGYEQYF
>TRBJ2-5|.|TRBV3-1|.
TGTGCCAGCAGCCAAGGCGGCAGGCCCCAAGAGACCCAGTACTTC
CASSQGGRPQETQYF
>TRBJ2-7|once|TRBV20-1|.
TGCAGTGCTAGAGGGGGGCTAGCGTACGAGCAGTACTTC
CSARGGLAYEQYF
>TRBJ1-5|.|TRBV30|.
TGTGCCTGGAGTCTAGGAGGGGTGATGAGTCAGCCCCAGCATTTT
CAWSLGGVMSQPQHF
>TRBJ2-3|.|TRBV6-4|.
TGTGCCAGCAGTGACTCCAGAATCACAGATACGCAGTATTTT
CASSDSRITDTQYF
>TRBJ2-3|.|TRBV7-9|TRBD2
TGTGCCAGCAGCAATCGGCCTAGCGGGAGCACAGATACGCAGTATTTT
CASSNRPSGSTDTQYF
>TRBJ1-1|.|TRBV5-1|TRBD1
TGCGCCAGCAGCGAGGAGGGGACAGCGAACACTGAAGCTTTCTTT
CASSEEGTANTEAFF
>TRBJ1-2|.|TRBV20-1|TRBD1
TGCAGTGCTAGAGGGACAGGGGCAGGAGACCACTATGGCTACACCTTC
CSARGTGAGDHYGYTF
>TRBJ2-1|.|TRBV28|.
TGTGCCAGCGGAGGTGCGTCTCGCAATGAGCAGTTCTTC
CASGGASRNEQFF
>TRBJ2-1|.|TRBV28|.
TGTGCCAGCATGGTGACTAGAGGTTTGGTTGAGCAGTTCTTC
CASMVTRGLVEQFF
>TRBJ2-3|.|TRBV27|TRBD2
TGTGCCAGCAGAGGACTAGCGGATGTACGCACAGATACGCAGTATTTT
CASRGLADVRTDTQYF
>TRBJ1-3|.|TRBV6-1|.
TGTGCCAGCAGCCCGATTCAGGGGTGGTCTGGAAACACCATATATTTT
CASSPIQGWSGNTIYF
>TRBJ2-5|.|TRBV3-1|TRBD2
TGTGCCAGCAGCCCGCGCCCGACTAGCCTCCTTGGAGAGACCCAGTACTTC
CASSPRPTSLLGETQYF
>TRBJ1-5|.|TRBV29-1|.
TGCAGCGTTGAATTTGGAAACCCAGGACAGCCCCAGCATTTT
CSVEFGNPGQPQHF
>TRBJ2-7|.|TRBV3-1|.
TGTGCCAGCAGCCAAAATGGGTTCTACGAGCAGTACTTC
CASSQNGFYEQYF
>TRBJ2-1|.|TRBV9|TRBD2
TGTGCCAGCAGTCGGGGACTAGCGGGTTACAATGAGCAGTTCTTC
CASSRGLAGYNEQFF
>TRBJ1-2|.|TRBV20-1|TRBD1
TGCAGTGGAACAGGGGGCTATGGCTACACCTTC
CSGTGGYGYTF
>TRBJ2-1|.|TRBV15|TRBD2
TGTGCCACGGGAGGACTAGCGGGAGGGAGCTCCTACAATGAGCAGTTCTTC
CATGGLAGGSSYNEQFF
>TRBJ2-7|.|TRBV5-4|.
TGTGCCACAGGGGGGGCCGGCTACGAGCAGTACTTC
CATGGAGYEQYF
>TRBJ2-3|.|TRBV29-1|.
TGCAGCGTTGACCCAGGGATCACAGATACGCAGTATTTT
CSVDPGITDTQYF
>TRBJ1-6|.|TRBV4-2|.
TGTGCCAGCAGCCAGGATCTGACAGCTCCTCGTTCACCCCTCCACTTT
CASSQDLTAPRSPLHF
>TRBJ2-2|.|TRBV14|TRBD2
TGTGCCAGCAACCTAGCGGGAGCAACCGGGGAGCTGTTTTTT
CASNLAGATGELFF
>TRBJ2-7|.|TRBV2|.
TGTGCCAGCAGTGTGGAACTCCCTGCCTACGAGCAGTACTTC
CASSVELPAYEQYF
>TRBJ1-2|once|TRBV19|.
TGTGCCAGTAGAAGTTTCGGTGGCTACACCTTC
CASRSFGGYTF
>TRBJ2-2|.|TRBV7-3|TRBD2
TGTGCCAGCAGCATACCCCTACTAGCGGGGGAAACGAACACCGGGGAGCTGTTTTTT
CASSIPLLAGETNTGELFF
>TRBJ2-6|.|TRBV9|.
TGTGCCAGCAGCCCCCGACTCCTAGCCCTCTCTGGGGCCAACGTCCTGACTTTC
CASSPRLLALSGANVLTF
>TRBJ2-5|.|TRBV27|TRBD1
TGTGCCAGCGGACAGGTTGGGGTTCTGGAGACCCAGTACTTC
CASGQVGVLETQYF
>TRBJ1-1|once|TRBV19|.
TGTGCCAGTTCTGCCGCACACCAATTCGGCGGAACTGAAGCTTTCTTT
CASSAAHQFGGTEAFF
>TRBJ2-2|.|TRBV3-1|.
TGTGCCAGCAGCCATACTCCCGGGGCCGGGGAGCTGTTTTTT
CASSHTPGAGELFF
>TRBJ2-2|.|TRBV10-3|.
TGTGCCATCAGTGCCCTCTGGGCCCGGCCCGGGGAGCTGTTTTTT
CAISALWARPGELFF
>TRBJ1-2|once|TRBV25-1|.
TGTGCCAGCAGTGCGGCCTATGGCTACACCTTC
CASSAAYGYTF
>TRBJ1-2|.|TRBV18|TRBD1
TGTGCCAGCTCACTGAACCGGGACAGCAGCTATGGCTACACCTTC
CASSLNRDSSYGYTF
>TRBJ2-2|.|TRBV20-1|TRBD2
TGCAGTGCCCTCCAGCGGGAGGGGAACACCGGGGAGCTGTTTTTT
CSALQREGNTGELFF
>TRBJ2-1|.|TRBV18|TRBD2
TGTGCCAGCTCACCAGCGGCGGGGGATGAGCAGTTCTTC
CASSPAAGDEQFF
>TRBJ2-5|.|TRBV7-9|.
TGTGCCAGCGGGAGGGGGTTGGAGACCCAGTACTTC
CASGRGLETQYF
>TRBJ2-1|.|TRBV9|.
TGTGCCAGCAGCGTCAGGGACGGGTACAATGAGCAGTTCTTC
CASSVRDGYNEQFF
>TRBJ2-1|.|TRBV20-1|.
TGCAGTGCTAGAGATACAGGGACCTACAATGAGCAGTTCTTC
CSARDTGTYNEQFF
>TRBJ2-5|.|TRBV18|TRBD1
TGTGCCAGCTCCCGGGGACAGACAGGAAAAGAGACCCAGTACTTC
CASSRGQTGKETQYF
>TRBJ1-1|once|TRBV20-1|.
TGCAGTGCTAGAAGCTCCTACACTGAAGCTTTCTTT
CSARSSYTEAFF
>TRBJ2-1|once|TRBV24-1|.
TGTGCCACCAGGGACGGATCTAGAGGCGAGCAGTTCTTC
CATRDGSRGEQFF
>TRBJ2-1|.|TRBV3-1|TRBD1
TGTGCCAGCAAACAGGGGGCCCGCAATGAGCAGTTCTTC
CASKQGARNEQFF
>TRBJ2-1|.|TRBV2|.
TGTGCCAGCAGGCAGCGGACATCCCCGGCCTACAATGAGCAGTTCTTC
CASRQRTSPAYNEQFF
>TRBJ2-1|.|TRBV30|TRBD1
TGTGCCTGGAGTCCAATTAGGACAGGTGCTGGGAGAAGCGGAGAGCAGTTCTTC
CAWSPIRTGAGRSGEQFF
>TRBJ2-7|.|TRBV27|.
TGTGCCAGCAGTTTAGCGGAAAAAACCTACGAGCAGTACTTC
CASSLAEKTYEQYF
>TRBJ2-7|.|TRBV6-5|TRBD2
TGTGCCAGCAGTTATAAGCGGCGTCGAAGCGGGGGCTCCTACGAGCAGTACTTC
CASSYKRRRSGGSYEQYF
>TRBJ1-6|.|TRBV6-5|.
TGTGCCAGCAGTTACCGAAAATCCCGCGGGGCAATTTCACCCCTCCACTTT
CASSYRKSRGAISPLHF
>TRBJ2-5|.|TRBV7-3|.
TGTGCCAGCAGCTTAGGCCAAGGCCCCGAGACCCAGTACTTC
CASSLGQGPETQYF
>TRBJ2-7|.|TRBV14|.
TGTGCCAGCCGGGACTCTGCATCCTACGAGCAGTACTTC
CASRDSASYEQYF
>TRBJ2-3|.|TRBV24-1|TRBD1
TGTGCCACCAGTGACCGAGGACAGGGGGCTTCAGATACGCAGTATTTT
CATSDRGQGASDTQYF